The clone carrying this T cell receptor (beta chain) has just one count. What it recognizes is unknown. This specimen comes from a study of CD8 T cells in ankylosing spondylitis. Study outcomes and limitations: According to the report, clones linked to the disease were significantly enriched in matched synovial fluid samples taken from ankylosing spondylitis patients.

Libraries of TCR beta came from quantitative 5'-RACE with molecular barcodes. Using its own MiXCR run on the 5' RACE reads, TCRdb lists one record per CDR3 protein. The sample comprises 240,000 or so distinct CDR3 sequences, roughly 8.6% of which are singletons, and 6.8% rests with the top ten. The trim removed 8 bases at V and 5 bases at J, leaving 19 bases unmatched. The CDR3 is made up of 19 amino acids. The sequence came from a male donor with ankylosing spondylitis or in good health (not recorded which). V gene TRBV12-3 or TRBV12-4 combines with J gene TRBJ2-5; 14 nucleotides align to TRBD2. The specimen sequenced was blood, either unsorted or a sorted T cell fraction (not recorded which). The CDR3 loop reads CASCPRTGTSGGFGETQYF. The CDR3 nucleotides are TGTGCCAGCTGTCCACGAACCGGGACTAGCGGGGGTTTCGGTGAGACCCAGTACTTC.